The 26 T cell receptor beta chains below come from one sample, sequenced in a study of T cells after yellow fever vaccination. TCRdb re-called the 5' RACE reads through MiXCR, storing one row per CDR3 protein. The sample has 500,000 to 650,000 distinct CDR3 sequences, about a sixth seen once. Source: PBMCs, taken 5 to 6 days after the first yellow fever vaccination. All receptors come from a man between 18 and 35 years old who received the YFV17D yellow fever vaccine.

This clonotype was counted a few times. The J gene is TRBJ1-5, the V gene TRBV5-1; D not certain. The germline CDR1 and CDR2 sequences are SGHRS and YFSETQ. The CDR3 runs 16 residues. Deletions cut 0 bases from V and 0 bases from J, with 10 bases between. The CDR3, as DNA: TGCGCCAGCAGCTTGGGTGAGGGAGATAGCAATCAGCCCCAGCATTTT. This translates into CASSLGEGDSNQPQHF.

A word on this clonotype: The junction and the germline gene differ at one end; a read error may be behind it. V usage is TRBV29-1 and J usage is TRBJ1-1; weak D call: TRBD1 (5 bases). CDR1 and CDR2 (germline): SQVTM, ANQGSEA. CDR3 length equals 13 residues. The CDR3 reads CSVDRVLKTEAFF. DNA for the CDR3: TGCAGCGTTGACAGGGTTTTGAAGACTGAAGCTTTCTTT.

This clonotype was seen only a few times. V is TRBV5-4 and J is TRBJ1-2, with D perhaps matching TRBD1 (6 bases). CDR1 is SGHNT and CDR2 is YYREEE in the germline V gene (reference sequence). The CDR3 is made up of 14 amino acids. V lost 1 base, J lost 5 bases, and 12 bases lay in between. CDR3 protein: CASSLTGRMYGYTF. As DNA, the CDR3 is TGTGCCAGCAGCTTGACAGGGAGGATGTATGGCTACACCTTC. Full variable domain (missing parts from reference TRBV5-4 and TRBJ1-2): ETGVTQSPTHLIKTRGQQVTLRCSSQSGHNTVSWYQQALGQGPQFIFQYYREEENGRGNFPPRFSGLQFPNYSSELNVNALELDDSALYLCASSLTGRMYGYTFGSGTRLTVV.

The DNA of the CDR3 is TGTGCCAGCAGTTGGGCAGGGTTAAACACTGAAGCTTTCTTT. Amino acid sequence: CASSWAGLNTEAFF. The chain is built from TRBV12-3 or TRBV12-4 and TRBJ1-1, with D perhaps TRBD1 (5 bases). CDR3 length equals 14 residues. The germline V and J ends were trimmed by 4 bases and 2 bases, with 11 bases remaining between them.

The chain links TRBV5-1 to TRBJ2-1; D not resolved. The CDR3 is 15 amino acids. Germline V gene lookup returns CDR1 SGHRS and CDR2 YFSETQ. V gave up 6 bases and J gave up 0 bases, with 13 bases separating them. CDR3 sequence reads: CASMAGLSSYNEQFF. For the CDR3, the DNA is TGCGCCAGCATGGCAGGCCTATCCTCCTACAATGAGCAGTTCTTC.

In its sample, this clonotype was seen many times. The chain is built from TRBV20-1 and TRBJ2-5; a weak D match, TRBD2 (5 bases). Per the germline V gene, CDR1 is DFQATT and CDR2 is SNEGSKA (reference sequence). The V gene lost 5 bases and the J gene lost 5 bases, with 15 bases spanning the gap. The length of the CDR3 is 13 residues. The CDR3 spells CSAAVLDPETQYF. DNA for the CDR3: TGCAGTGCTGCAGTACTAGATCCGGAGACCCAGTACTTC.

V usage is TRBV7-9 and J usage is TRBJ2-5, with unresolved D. The V and J ends lost 5 bases and 3 bases respectively, with 13 bases between them. Germline lookup yields CDR1 SEHNR and CDR2 FQNEAQ (reference sequence). The CDR3 extends over 14 amino acids. CDR3 protein: CASSARSIKETQYF. In DNA, the CDR3 is TGTGCCAGCAGCGCGAGAAGCATCAAAGAGACCCAGTACTTC.

The table lists this clonotype with many counts. The V and J genes are TRBV20-1 and TRBJ1-3; D might be TRBD1 (6 bases). The CDR3 consists of 12 residues. The germline CDR1 and CDR2 sequences are DFQATT and SNEGSKA (reference sequence). V was shortened by 2 bases and J by 4 bases, with 6 bases between the two germline ends. The CDR3 coding sequence is TGCAGTGCTAGACAGGGGGGAAACACCATATATTTT. It yields the protein CSARQGGNTIYF.

CDR3 sequence reads: CASSPAPRDYGYTF. Written as DNA, the CDR3 is TGTGCCAGCAGCCCGGCCCCCAGGGACTATGGCTACACCTTC. The rearrangement uses TRBV7-2 and TRBJ1-2, with D possibly being TRBD1 (5 bases). Trimming cost V 5 bases and J 3 bases, with 13 bases left between them. The length of the CDR3 is 14 residues. CDR1 is SGHTA, CDR2 FQGNSA, per germline.

The chain carries TRBV10-3 and TRBJ2-3; 7 bases map to TRBD2. V gave up 0 bases and J gave up 3 bases; unmatched junction bases: 9. The CDR3 runs to 17 residues. The germline V gene has CDR1 ENHRY and CDR2 SYGVKD. The CDR3 spells CAISESERGLLTDTQYF. In nucleotides, the CDR3 is TGTGCCATCAGTGAGTCGGAGCGGGGCCTACTTACAGATACGCAGTATTTT.

The rearrangement links TRBV5-4 to TRBJ1-6; TRBD1 is a possible D gene (5 bases). The germline CDR1 and CDR2 sequences are SGHNT and YYREEE (reference sequence). The CDR3 sequence is 15 residues long. Trimming removed 5 bases at V and 7 bases at J, with 16 bases between. The DNA of the CDR3 is TGTGCCAGCAGATCCCAGATTGGGGGGAATTCACCCCTCCACTTT. As protein: CASRSQIGGNSPLHF. Using reference TRBV5-4 and TRBJ1-6 for the parts outside the CDR3, the full variable domain is ETGVTQSPTHLIKTRGQQVTLRCSSQSGHNTVSWYQQALGQGPQFIFQYYREEENGRGNFPPRFSGLQFPNYSSELNVNALELDDSALYLCASRSQIGGNSPLHFGNGTRLTVT.

This chain joins TRBV27 and TRBJ1-1; D is uncertain. From germline, CDR1 is MNHEY and CDR2 SMNVEV (reference sequence). The CDR3 has 14 amino acids. Trimming took 9 bases from V and 0 from J, leaving 14 bases between them. The CDR3 loop reads CAREDGQMNTEAFF. The DNA for the CDR3 is TGTGCCAGGGAGGACGGGCAGATGAACACTGAAGCTTTCTTT.

The rearrangement joins TRBV7-9 to TRBJ2-7, with D unclear. V lost 1 base and J 1 base, leaving 8 bases between the germline ends. This CDR3 has 14 amino acids. The germline V gene encodes CDR1 SEHNR and CDR2 FQNEAQ (reference sequence). CDR3 nucleotides: TGTGCCAGCAGCTTAGTCCAGGAGTCCTACGAGCAGTACTTC. This translates into CASSLVQESYEQYF.

The V and J genes are TRBV12-3 or TRBV12-4 and TRBJ2-1; D uncertain. This CDR3 region has 12 residues. The V and J ends lost 3 bases and 11 bases respectively, with 11 bases between them. The DNA for the CDR3 is TGTGCCAGCAGTTTTTCCGGGCCTCAGCAGTTCTTC. This gives the protein CASSFSGPQQFF.

CDR3 DNA: TGTGCCAGCAGCTCCGCTCGGGGAGTAATCTACGAGCAGTACTTC. Translation gives CASSSARGVIYEQYF. The chain uses TRBV7-8 and TRBJ2-7; possible D gene TRBD2, 5 bases. The CDR3 has 15 residues. Per germline, CDR1 SGHVS and CDR2 FQNEAQ. V was cut by 4 bases and J by 3 bases, with 16 bases left in between.

This clonotype was counted a few times. This chain uses TRBV5-1 with TRBJ2-7, with TRBD2 identical over 10 bases. Germline CDR1 reads SGHRS; CDR2 reads YFSETQ. The V segment lost 4 bases and the J segment 1 base; nucleotides outside the gene matches: 14. The CDR3 extends over 18 amino acids. In DNA, the CDR3 is TGCGCCAGCAGCAGCCGCCCAGAATTAGCGGGGGGATCCTACGAGCAGTACTTC. Its protein product is CASSSRPELAGGSYEQYF.

This sequence joins TRBV30 and TRBJ2-7, with D possibly called TRBD1 or TRBD2 (5 bases each). V lost 7 bases and J lost 3, with 10 bases in between. Germline V gene data show CDR1 as GTSNPN and CDR2 as SVGIG (reference sequence). The CDR3 is 11 residues long. CDR3: CASGRDYEQYF. Written as DNA, the CDR3 is TGTGCCTCGGGACGAGACTACGAGCAGTACTTC. Supplemented by reference TRBV30 and TRBJ2-7, the full variable domain reads SQTIHQWPATLVQPVGSPLSLECTVEGTSNPNLYWYRQAAGRGLQLLFYSVGIGQISSEVPQNLSASRPQDRQFILSSKKLLLSDSGFYLCASGRDYEQYFGPGTRLTVT.

This clonotype was seen more than once but under ten times. V usage is TRBV5-4 and J usage is TRBJ2-3; D is perhaps TRBD2 (6 bases). Germline loops: CDR1 SGHNT, CDR2 YYREEE (reference sequence). The length of the CDR3 is 15 residues. Trimming took 3 bases from V and 0 from J, leaving 11 bases between them. DNA for the CDR3: TGTGCCAGCAGCTCCCGGGAGCGGAGCACAGATACGCAGTATTTT. Its translation is CASSSRERSTDTQYF. Full variable domain (outside the CDR3, taken from reference TRBV5-4 and TRBJ2-3): ETGVTQSPTHLIKTRGQQVTLRCSSQSGHNTVSWYQQALGQGPQFIFQYYREEENGRGNFPPRFSGLQFPNYSSELNVNALELDDSALYLCASSSRERSTDTQYFGPGTRLTVL.

The sample holds a few counts of this clonotype. The chain employs TRBV19 and TRBJ2-2; tentatively, D is TRBD1 (5 bases). Per the germline V gene, CDR1 is LNHDA and CDR2 is SQIVND (reference sequence). CDR3 size: 15 residues. The V gene lost 1 base and the J gene lost 4 bases, with 10 bases spanning the gap. The CDR3 region is CASSIGGPSTGELFF. The CDR3 DNA follows: TGTGCCAGTAGTATAGGGGGCCCGAGCACCGGGGAGCTGTTTTTT.

This clonotype was detected only a few times. The chain carries TRBV3-1 and TRBJ1-6; D gene uncertain. CDR1 is LGHDT, CDR2 YNNKEL, per germline (reference sequence). The CDR3 length is 15 residues. The V end lost 3 bases, the J end lost 10 bases, and 16 bases lay between the germline ends. The DNA for the CDR3 is TGTGCCAGCAGCCAGTCGACCCCCCTGGGGTCACCCCTCCACTTT. Translated: CASSQSTPLGSPLHF.

This chain links TRBV4-2 with TRBJ1-4; 8 positions match TRBD1. Germline CDR1 LGHNA, CDR2 YNFKEQ. This CDR3 has 17 amino acids. V shed 4 bases and J 5 bases; nucleotides not matched to a gene: 12. CDR3 coding DNA: TGTGCCAGCAGCCCCTCGCCCGGGACAGGCCTAAATGAAAAACTGTTTTTT. Residues: CASSPSPGTGLNEKLFF.

This clonotype was detected only a few times. The chain uses TRBV29-1 and TRBJ2-7, with D tentatively TRBD2 (6 bases). Germline loops: CDR1 SQVTM, CDR2 ANQGSEA. The CDR3 sequence is 15 residues long. Deletions cut 7 bases from V and 4 bases from J, with 23 bases between. The CDR3 DNA reads TGCAGCGCCAAAGGCGGGACTGCTCTCTCTTACGAGCAGTACTTC. It specifies CSAKGGTALSYEQYF.

This clonotype has only a few counts. The V and J genes are TRBV5-1 and TRBJ2-3; 9 bases are a match to TRBD1. The CDR3 is 15 amino acids. Germline CDR1 SGHRS, CDR2 YFSETQ. Trimming removed 2 bases from V and 2 bases from J; junction bases left unmatched: 3. The CDR3 nucleotides read TGCGCCAGCAGCTTACAGGGGGCTAACACAGATACGCAGTATTTT. Protein sequence: CASSLQGANTDTQYF.

By sample fraction, this clonotype is large (0.1 to 1%). The junction and the germline gene differ at one end; a read error may be behind it. V and J are TRBV6-5 and TRBJ1-4; 7 bases align to TRBD1. There are 18 residues in the CDR3. The germline gives CDR1 MNHEY, CDR2 SVGAGI. In nucleotides, the CDR3 is TGTGCCAGCAGTCACTCCCTACAGGGGACAGCAACTAATGAAAAACTGTTTTTT. Translated, it gives CASSHSLQGTATNEKLFF.

In its sample, this clonotype was seen a few times. The CDR3 DNA reads TGTGCCAGCAGCCCACAACTTTGGACTGTTAGCTCCGGGGAGCTGTTTTTT. This encodes CASSPQLWTVSSGELFF. The V and J genes are TRBV12-3 or TRBV12-4 and TRBJ2-2, with D tentatively TRBD2 (5 bases). The CDR3 is 17 residues long. Trimming stripped 6 bases from V and 6 bases from J, with 23 bases between.

The V gene is TRBV6-1, the J gene TRBJ2-3; 7 nucleotides match TRBD2. The CDR3 runs to 17 residues. In germline, CDR1 is MNHNS, CDR2 SASEGT. After removal of 6 bases from V and 2 bases from J, the junction contained 14 bases not matched to a gene. The CDR3 spells CASSRDGLGIFTDTQYF. DNA for the CDR3: TGTGCCAGCAGCCGAGACGGACTAGGCATCTTCACAGATACGCAGTATTTT.